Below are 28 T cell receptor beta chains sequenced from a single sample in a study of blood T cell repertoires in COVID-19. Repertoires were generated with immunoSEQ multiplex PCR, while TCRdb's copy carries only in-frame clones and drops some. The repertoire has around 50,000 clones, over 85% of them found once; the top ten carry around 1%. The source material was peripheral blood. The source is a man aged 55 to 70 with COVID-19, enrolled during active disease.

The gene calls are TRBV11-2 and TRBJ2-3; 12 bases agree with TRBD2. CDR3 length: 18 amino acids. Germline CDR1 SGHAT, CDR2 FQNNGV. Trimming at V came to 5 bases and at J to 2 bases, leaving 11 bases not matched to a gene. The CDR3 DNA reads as TGTGCCAGCAGCGCTCGGACTAGCGGGGTTGCCCCCACAGATACGCAGTATTTT. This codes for CASSARTSGVAPTDTQYF.

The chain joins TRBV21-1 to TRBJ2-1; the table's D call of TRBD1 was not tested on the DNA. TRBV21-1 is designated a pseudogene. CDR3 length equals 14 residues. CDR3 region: CASTQGGTRVEQFF. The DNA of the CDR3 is TGTGCCAGCACCCAGGGGGGAACGAGGGTTGAGCAGTTCTTC.

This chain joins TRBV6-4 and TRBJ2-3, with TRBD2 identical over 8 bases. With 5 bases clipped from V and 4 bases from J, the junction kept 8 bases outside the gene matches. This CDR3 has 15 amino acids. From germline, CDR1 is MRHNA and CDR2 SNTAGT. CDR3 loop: CASSLKSGRSDTQYF. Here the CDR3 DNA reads TGTGCCAGCAGTCTAAAGAGCGGGAGATCAGATACGCAGTATTTT.

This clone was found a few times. In DNA, the CDR3 is TGTGCCAGCAGCGTAGGGAGGACAGGAGGCACAGATACGCAGTATTTT. Protein product: CASSVGRTGGTDTQYF. The chain couples TRBV9 to TRBJ2-3; 7 nucleotides match TRBD1. The length of the CDR3 is 16 residues. Germline trimming cut 0 bases from V and 1 base from J; bases unmatched to any gene: 5. Germline CDR1 and CDR2: SGDLS and YYNGEE.

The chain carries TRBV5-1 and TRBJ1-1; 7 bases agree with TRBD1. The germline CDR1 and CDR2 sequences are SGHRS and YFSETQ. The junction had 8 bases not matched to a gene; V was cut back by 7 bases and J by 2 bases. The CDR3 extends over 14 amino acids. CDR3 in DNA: TGCGCCAGCGGACCGACAGGGTTCAACACTGAAGCTTTCTTT. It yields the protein CASGPTGFNTEAFF.

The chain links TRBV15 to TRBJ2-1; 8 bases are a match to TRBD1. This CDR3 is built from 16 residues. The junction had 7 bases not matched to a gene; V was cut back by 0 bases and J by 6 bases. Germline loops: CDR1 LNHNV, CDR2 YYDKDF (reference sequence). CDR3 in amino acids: CATSRDMQGARNEQFF. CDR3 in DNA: TGTGCCACCAGCAGAGATATGCAGGGGGCGCGCAATGAGCAGTTCTTC.

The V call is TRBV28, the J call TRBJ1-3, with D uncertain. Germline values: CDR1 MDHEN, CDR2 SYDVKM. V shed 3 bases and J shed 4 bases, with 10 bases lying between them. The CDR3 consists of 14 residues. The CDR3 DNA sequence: TGTGCCAGCAGTTTTCCGGGTACCGGAAACACCATATATTTT. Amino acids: CASSFPGTGNTIYF.

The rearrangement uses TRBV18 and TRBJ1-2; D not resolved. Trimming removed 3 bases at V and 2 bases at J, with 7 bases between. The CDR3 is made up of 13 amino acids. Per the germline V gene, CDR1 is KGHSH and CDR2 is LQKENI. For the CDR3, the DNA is TGTGCCAGCTCACCGGAGCAGAACTATGGCTACACCTTC. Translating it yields CASSPEQNYGYTF.

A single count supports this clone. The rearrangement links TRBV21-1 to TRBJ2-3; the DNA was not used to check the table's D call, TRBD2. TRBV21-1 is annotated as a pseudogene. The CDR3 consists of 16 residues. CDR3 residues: CASSNGRCIPPDTQYF. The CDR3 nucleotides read TGTGCCAGCAGCAATGGGAGATGTATCCCACCAGATACGCAGTATTTT.

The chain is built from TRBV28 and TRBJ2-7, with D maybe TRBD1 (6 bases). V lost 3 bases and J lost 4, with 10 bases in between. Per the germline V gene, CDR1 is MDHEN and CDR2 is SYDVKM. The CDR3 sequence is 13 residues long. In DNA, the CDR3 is TGTGCCAGCAGTTTCGGGCAGGGGTACGAGCAGTACTTC. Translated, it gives CASSFGQGYEQYF.

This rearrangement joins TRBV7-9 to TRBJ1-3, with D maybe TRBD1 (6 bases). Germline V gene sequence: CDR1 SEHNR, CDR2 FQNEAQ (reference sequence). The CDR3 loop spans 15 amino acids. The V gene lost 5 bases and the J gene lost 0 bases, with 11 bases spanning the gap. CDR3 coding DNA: TGTGCCAGCAGCCCACTGACAGGCTCTGGAAACACCATATATTTT. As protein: CASSPLTGSGNTIYF.

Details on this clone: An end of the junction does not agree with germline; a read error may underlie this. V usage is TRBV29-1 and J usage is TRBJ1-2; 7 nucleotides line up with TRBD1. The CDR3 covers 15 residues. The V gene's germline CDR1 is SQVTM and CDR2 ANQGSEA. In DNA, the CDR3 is TGCAGCGTCAACCCCTCGGGGACAGCCCCTAATGGGTACACCTTC. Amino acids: CSVNPSGTAPNGYTF.

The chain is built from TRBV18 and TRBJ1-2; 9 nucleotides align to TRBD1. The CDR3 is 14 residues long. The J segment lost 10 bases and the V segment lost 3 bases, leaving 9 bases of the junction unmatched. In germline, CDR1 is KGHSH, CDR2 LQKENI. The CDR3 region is CASSPNRGLSDYTF. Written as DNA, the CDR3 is TGTGCCAGCTCACCTAACAGGGGGCTGTCGGACTACACCTTC.

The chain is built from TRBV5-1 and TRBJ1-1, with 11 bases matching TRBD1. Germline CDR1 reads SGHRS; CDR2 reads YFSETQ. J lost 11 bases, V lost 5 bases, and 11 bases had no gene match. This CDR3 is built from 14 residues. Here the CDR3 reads CASRPDRTGGYAFF. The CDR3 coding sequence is TGCGCCAGCAGGCCCGACCGGACAGGGGGCTATGCTTTCTTT.

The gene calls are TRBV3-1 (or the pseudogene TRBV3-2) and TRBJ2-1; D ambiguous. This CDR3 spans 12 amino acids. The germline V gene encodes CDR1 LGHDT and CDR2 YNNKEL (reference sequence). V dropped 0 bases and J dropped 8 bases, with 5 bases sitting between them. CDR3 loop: CASSQERYEQFF. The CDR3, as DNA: TGTGCCAGCAGCCAAGAACGGTATGAGCAGTTCTTC.

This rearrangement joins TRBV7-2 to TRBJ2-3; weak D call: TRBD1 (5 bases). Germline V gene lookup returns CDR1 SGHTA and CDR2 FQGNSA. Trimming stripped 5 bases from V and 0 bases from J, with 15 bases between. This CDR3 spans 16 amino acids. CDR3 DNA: TGTGCCAGCAGCATAAGGGGCAGGGTTAGCACAGATACGCAGTATTTT. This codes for CASSIRGRVSTDTQYF.

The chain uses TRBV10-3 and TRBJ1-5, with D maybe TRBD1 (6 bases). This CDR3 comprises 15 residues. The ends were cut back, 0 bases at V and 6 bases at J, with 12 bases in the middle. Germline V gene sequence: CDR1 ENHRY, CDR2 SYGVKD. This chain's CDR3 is CAISESAGAGQPQHF. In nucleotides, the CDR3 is TGTGCCATCAGTGAGTCGGCAGGGGCCGGTCAGCCCCAGCATTTT.

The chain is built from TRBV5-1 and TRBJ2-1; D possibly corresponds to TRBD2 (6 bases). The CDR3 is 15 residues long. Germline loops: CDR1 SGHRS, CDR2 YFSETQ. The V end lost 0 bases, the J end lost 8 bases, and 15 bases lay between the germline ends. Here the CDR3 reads CASSLEAAGGDEQFF. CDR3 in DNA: TGCGCCAGCAGCTTGGAGGCAGCGGGCGGGGATGAGCAGTTCTTC.

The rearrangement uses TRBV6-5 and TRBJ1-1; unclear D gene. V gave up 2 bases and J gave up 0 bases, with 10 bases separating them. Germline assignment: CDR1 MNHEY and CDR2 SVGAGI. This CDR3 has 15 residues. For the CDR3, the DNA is TGTGCCAGCAGTTACGCTCAGTCAATGAACACTGAAGCTTTCTTT. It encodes CASSYAQSMNTEAFF.

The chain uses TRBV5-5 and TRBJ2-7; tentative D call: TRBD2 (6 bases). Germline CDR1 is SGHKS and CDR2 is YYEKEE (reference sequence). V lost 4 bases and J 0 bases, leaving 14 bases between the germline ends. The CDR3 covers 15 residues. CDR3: CASSPRAAGSYEQYF. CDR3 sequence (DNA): TGTGCCAGCAGCCCCCGGGCAGCGGGCTCCTACGAGCAGTACTTC.

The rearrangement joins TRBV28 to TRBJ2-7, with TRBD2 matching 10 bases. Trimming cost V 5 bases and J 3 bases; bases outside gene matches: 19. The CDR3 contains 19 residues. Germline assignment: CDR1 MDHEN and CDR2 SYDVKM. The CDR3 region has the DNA TGTGCCAGCAGTAGCATTTCAGGGTCGGGACTAGCGAGCATCTACGAGCAGTACTTC. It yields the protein CASSSISGSGLASIYEQYF. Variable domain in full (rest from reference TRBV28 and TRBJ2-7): DVKVTQSSRYLVKRTGEKVFLECVQDMDHENMFWYRQDPGLGLRLIYFSYDVKMKEKGDIPEGYSVSREKKERFSLILESASTNQTSMYLCASSSISGSGLASIYEQYFGPGTRLTVT.

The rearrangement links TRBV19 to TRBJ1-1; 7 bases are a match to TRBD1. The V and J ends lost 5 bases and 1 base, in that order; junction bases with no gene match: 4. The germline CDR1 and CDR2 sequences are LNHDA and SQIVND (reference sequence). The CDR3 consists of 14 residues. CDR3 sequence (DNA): TGTGCCAGTAGTCTCCGGGACAGGAACACTGAAGCTTTCTTT. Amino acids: CASSLRDRNTEAFF.

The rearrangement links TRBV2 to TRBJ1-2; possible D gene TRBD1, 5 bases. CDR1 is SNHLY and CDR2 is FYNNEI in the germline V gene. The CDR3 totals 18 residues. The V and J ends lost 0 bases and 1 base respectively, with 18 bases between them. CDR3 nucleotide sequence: TGTGCCAGCAGTGAAGCCTATTCCCGACAGCCTGATAACTATGGCTACACCTTC. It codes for CASSEAYSRQPDNYGYTF.

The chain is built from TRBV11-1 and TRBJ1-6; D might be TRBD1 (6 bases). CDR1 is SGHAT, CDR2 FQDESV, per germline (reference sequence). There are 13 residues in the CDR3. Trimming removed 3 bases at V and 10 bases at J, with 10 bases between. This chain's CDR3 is CASSFRGGSPLHF. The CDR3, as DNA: TGTGCCAGCAGCTTCAGGGGCGGGTCACCCCTCCACTTT.

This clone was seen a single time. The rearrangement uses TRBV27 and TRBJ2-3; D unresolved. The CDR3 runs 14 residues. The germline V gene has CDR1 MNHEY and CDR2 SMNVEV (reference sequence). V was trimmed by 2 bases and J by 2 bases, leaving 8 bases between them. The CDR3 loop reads CASSLLGSTDTQYF. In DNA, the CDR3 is TGTGCCAGCAGTTTACTCGGTTCCACAGATACGCAGTATTTT.

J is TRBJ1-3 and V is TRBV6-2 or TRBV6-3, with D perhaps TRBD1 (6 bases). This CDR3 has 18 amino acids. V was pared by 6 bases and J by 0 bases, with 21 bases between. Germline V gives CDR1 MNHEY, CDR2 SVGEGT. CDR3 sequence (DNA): TGTGCCAGCAGCAGGGGATGGACAGTAACCTTCTCTGGAAACACCATATATTTT. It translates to CASSRGWTVTFSGNTIYF.

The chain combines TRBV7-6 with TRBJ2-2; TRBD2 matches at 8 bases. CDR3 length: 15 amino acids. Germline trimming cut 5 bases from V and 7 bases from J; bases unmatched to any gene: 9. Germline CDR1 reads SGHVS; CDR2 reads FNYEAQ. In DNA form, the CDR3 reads TGTGCCAGCAGCCCGGTTAGCGGGACGGGCGGGGAGCTGTTTTTT. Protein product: CASSPVSGTGGELFF.

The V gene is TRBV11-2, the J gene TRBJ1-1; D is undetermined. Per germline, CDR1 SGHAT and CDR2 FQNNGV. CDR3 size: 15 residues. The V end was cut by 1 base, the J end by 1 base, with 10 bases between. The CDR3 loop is CASSLALLRNTEAFF. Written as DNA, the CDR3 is TGTGCCAGCAGCTTAGCTCTTCTCAGGAACACTGAAGCTTTCTTT.